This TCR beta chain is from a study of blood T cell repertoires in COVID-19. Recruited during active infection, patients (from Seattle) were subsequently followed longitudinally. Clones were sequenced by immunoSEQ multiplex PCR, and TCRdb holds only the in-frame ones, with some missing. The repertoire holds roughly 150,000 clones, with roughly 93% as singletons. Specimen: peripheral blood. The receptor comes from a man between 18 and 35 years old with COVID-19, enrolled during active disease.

The chain's CDR3 is CASSRDPGDGYTF. CDR3 DNA: TGTGCCAGCAGCCGGGACCCAGGGGATGGCTACACCTTC. This chain links TRBV7-9 with TRBJ1-2; D perhaps matches TRBD1 (6 bases). Trimming removed 5 bases from V and 6 bases from J, with 13 bases in between. CDR1 and CDR2 from the germline V gene are SEHNR and FQNEAQ (reference sequence). The CDR3 has 13 residues. The full variable domain, its missing parts supplied by reference TRBV7-9 and TRBJ1-2, is DTGVSQNPRHKITKRGQNVTFRCDPISEHNRLYWYRQTLGQGPEFLTYFQNEAQLEKSRLLSDRFSAERPKGSFSTLEIQRTEQGDSAMYLCASSRDPGDGYTFGSGTRLTVV.